This paragraph covers one T cell receptor beta chain sequence. Its cognate antigen is unknown. This sample is part of a study of CD8 T cells in ankylosing spondylitis. Findings and limits, study-wide: A motif of roughly eight highly homologous TCR beta variants was seen as apparently characteristic of ankylosing spondylitis blood. The study looked at matched synovial fluid samples from ankylosing spondylitis patients. Disease-linked clones were reported to be significantly enriched there. Some motif variants were previously reported in reactive arthritis synovial fluid and blood.

The CDR3 has 14 residues. Germline loops: CDR1 SGHDT, CDR2 YYEEEE. The germline V and J ends were trimmed by 1 base and 1 base, with 6 bases remaining between them. Quantitative 5'-RACE with molecular barcodes was used to make the TCR beta libraries. MiXCR was run by TCRdb on the 5' RACE reads, yielding one entry per CDR3 protein. The sample has 270,000 or so distinct CDR3 sequences; under 20% are singletons. The TCR was taken from a male donor with ankylosing spondylitis or in good health (not recorded which). The chain couples TRBV5-6 to TRBJ1-5; D unclear. The specimen sequenced was blood, either unsorted or a sorted T cell fraction (not recorded which). DNA for the CDR3: TGTGCCAGCAGCTTGCGGGAGAGCAATCAGCCCCAGCATTTT. Protein: CASSLRESNQPQHF.